Listed here are 29 T cell receptor beta chains from one sample, sequenced in a study of CD8+ T cells in alopecia areata. The sequencing template was cDNA reverse transcribed from extracted RNA. The assay was immunoSEQ multiplex PCR, and TCRdb's table has in-frame clones only and misses some. This sample yields 160,000 or so clones, of which 50% to 65% are seen a single time; just under 20% belongs to the top ten. Specimen: CD8+ T cells sorted from blood, collected at week 0. The source of these receptors is a human donor with alopecia areata.

This clone was counted only a few times. The J gene is TRBJ2-3, the V gene TRBV27; D is undetermined. This CDR3 is 14 amino acids long. CDR1 and CDR2 from the germline V gene are MNHEY and SMNVEV (reference sequence). Trimming pared 5 bases from V and 9 bases from J, leaving 18 bases between. CDR3 in amino acids: CASSPILPPKTQYF. In DNA form, the CDR3 reads TGTGCCAGCAGTCCCATCTTACCTCCCAAGACGCAGTATTTT.

The chain has TRBV19 and TRBJ1-1, with 7 bases fitting TRBD1. The CDR3 has 14 residues. Losses at the gene ends were 3 bases for V and 4 bases for J; bases not matched to a gene: 5. In germline, CDR1 is LNHDA, CDR2 SQIVND (reference sequence). CDR3 bases: TGTGCCAGTAGTATCACCGACAGGGTCACTGAAGCTTTCTTT. Amino acid sequence: CASSITDRVTEAFF. The full variable domain, completed using reference TRBV19 and TRBJ1-1, is DGGITQSPKYLFRKEGQNVTLSCEQNLNHDAMYWYRQDPGQGLRLIYYSQIVNDFQKGDIAEGYSVSREKKESFPLTVTSAQKNPTAFYLCASSITDRVTEAFFGQGTRLTVV.

The chain recombines TRBV4-1 with TRBJ2-7; 11 positions match TRBD1. This CDR3 has 15 residues. V was pared by 3 bases and J by 4 bases, with 5 bases of the junction left unmatched. CDR1 MGHRA and CDR2 YSYEKL come from the germline V gene. The CDR3 DNA follows: TGCGCCAGCAGCCACACCGGGACAGGGGGGTACGAGCAGTACTTC. Residues: CASSHTGTGGYEQYF.

This clone has just a few counts. The chain joins TRBV30 to TRBJ2-5; D is unclear. The CDR3 length is 12 residues. The germline V and J ends were trimmed by 2 bases and 2 bases, with 6 bases remaining between them. The germline V gene encodes CDR1 GTSNPN and CDR2 SVGIG (reference sequence). CDR3 residues: CAWSPEQETQYF. For the CDR3, the DNA is TGTGCCTGGAGTCCGGAGCAAGAGACCCAGTACTTC.

This rearrangement joins TRBV28 to TRBJ1-5; maybe TRBD1 (5 bases). From germline, CDR1 is MDHEN and CDR2 SYDVKM. V was trimmed by 5 bases and J by 0 bases, leaving 23 bases between them. CDR3 length: 19 residues. CDR3 DNA: TGTGCCAGCAGTGCTATAGGGACCGGCAGTCTCAATAGCAATCAGCCCCAGCATTTT. Translation gives CASSAIGTGSLNSNQPQHF. Full variable domain (remainder filled in from reference TRBV28 and TRBJ1-5): DVKVTQSSRYLVKRTGEKVFLECVQDMDHENMFWYRQDPGLGLRLIYFSYDVKMKEKGDIPEGYSVSREKKERFSLILESASTNQTSMYLCASSAIGTGSLNSNQPQHFGDGTRLSIL.

The chain joins TRBV28 to TRBJ2-7; TRBD2 might be the D (5 bases). This CDR3 is 13 amino acids long. V lost 6 bases, J lost 2 bases, and 11 bases lay in between. Germline CDR1 MDHEN, CDR2 SYDVKM. CDR3 DNA: TGTGCCAGCAGCCCCGGCGGGCCCTACGAGCAGTACTTC. Translated: CASSPGGPYEQYF. Based on the CDR3 plus reference TRBV28 and TRBJ2-7, the full variable domain is DVKVTQSSRYLVKRTGEKVFLECVQDMDHENMFWYRQDPGLGLRLIYFSYDVKMKEKGDIPEGYSVSREKKERFSLILESASTNQTSMYLCASSPGGPYEQYFGPGTRLTVT.

A few counts support this clone. CDR3 sequence: CATSRDSGVAVRGYTF. The CDR3 DNA follows: TGTGCCACCAGCAGAGATTCGGGAGTAGCAGTGCGTGGCTACACCTTC. The chain couples TRBV15 to TRBJ1-2; D gene uncertain. The ends were cut back, 0 bases at V and 7 bases at J, with 18 bases in the middle. CDR3 length: 16 residues. The V gene's germline CDR1 is LNHNV and CDR2 YYDKDF (reference sequence).

The rearrangement links TRBV7-8 to TRBJ2-1, with a weak D call TRBD2 (5 bases). Germline CDR1 reads SGHVS; CDR2 reads FQNEAQ. Trimming left V 0 bases short and J 0 bases short, with 12 bases between. CDR3 length equals 17 residues. CDR3 bases: TGTGCCAGCAGCTTAGCGCGGGTCTACGGCTCCTACAATGAGCAGTTCTTC. It is translated as CASSLARVYGSYNEQFF.

V is TRBV5-6 and J is TRBJ2-6; 8 nucleotides align to TRBD1. This CDR3 contains 15 residues. V gave up 3 bases and J gave up 4 bases; unmatched junction bases: 3. Germline V CDR1 and CDR2: SGHDT, YYEEEE. CDR3 residues: CASSSTGAGANVLTF. In nucleotides, the CDR3 is TGTGCCAGCAGCTCGACAGGGGCCGGGGCCAACGTCCTGACTTTC.

This sequence joins TRBV4-3 and TRBJ1-4, with D hard to call. The V end was cut by 3 bases, the J end by 5 bases, with 16 bases between. Germline CDR1 and CDR2: LGHNA and YSLEER. CDR3 length equals 16 residues. CDR3 region: CASSQRPSELNEKLFF. CDR3 DNA: TGCGCCAGCAGCCAGCGGCCCAGTGAGTTGAATGAAAAACTGTTTTTT.

The chain recombines TRBV28 with TRBJ2-5; 7 bases map to TRBD1. Unmatched junction bases numbered 8, after V lost 6 bases and J lost 7 bases. There are 13 residues in the CDR3. Germline V gene sequence: CDR1 MDHEN, CDR2 SYDVKM. CDR3 residues: CASRGPGQRTQYF. CDR3 DNA sequence: TGTGCCAGCAGGGGACCGGGACAGAGGACCCAGTACTTC. The variable domain in full, with the rest retrieved from reference TRBV28 and TRBJ2-5, is DVKVTQSSRYLVKRTGEKVFLECVQDMDHENMFWYRQDPGLGLRLIYFSYDVKMKEKGDIPEGYSVSREKKERFSLILESASTNQTSMYLCASRGPGQRTQYFGPGTRLLVL.

This chain joins TRBV29-1 and TRBJ1-2; TRBD1 aligns across 7 bases. The CDR3 sequence is 13 residues long. Germline V lookup: CDR1 SQVTM, CDR2 ANQGSEA. J lost 2 bases, V lost 2 bases, and 2 bases had no gene match. The CDR3 DNA reads TGCAGCGTTGAAACGGGACAGAACTATGGCTACACCTTC. Translation gives CSVETGQNYGYTF.

The chain uses TRBV29-1 and TRBJ2-1; D may be TRBD1 or TRBD2 (6 bases each). The CDR3 is made up of 14 amino acids. The V and J ends lost 1 base and 5 bases respectively, with 12 bases between them. CDR1 is SQVTM, CDR2 ANQGSEA, per germline. The CDR3 region has the DNA TGCAGCGTTGAAGGGGGGGCCGATCACAATGAGCAGTTCTTC. This translates into CSVEGGADHNEQFF.

This chain uses TRBV29-1 with TRBJ2-1; 8 positions match TRBD2. CDR3 length: 15 residues. Germline V gene data show CDR1 as SQVTM and CDR2 as ANQGSEA. After removal of 4 bases from V and 2 bases from J, the junction contained 7 bases not matched to a gene. The CDR3 here is CSVVGEAGAYNEQFF. The DNA of the CDR3 is TGCAGCGTTGTGGGTGAAGCGGGGGCCTACAATGAGCAGTTCTTC.

V and J are TRBV7-9 and TRBJ1-4, with TRBD1 matching over 11 bases. The CDR3 covers 13 residues. The V gene's germline CDR1 is SEHNR and CDR2 FQNEAQ (reference sequence). V lost 5 bases to trimming and J lost 10 bases; unmatched junction nucleotides: 3. This CDR3 reads CASSPGTGGKLFF. In nucleotides, the CDR3 is TGTGCCAGCAGCCCCGGGACAGGGGGAAAACTGTTTTTT.

J is TRBJ2-1 and V is TRBV15; a possible D gene is TRBD2 (6 bases). Trimming took off 1 base at V and 6 bases at J, with 13 bases between the two ends. The CDR3 spans 15 residues. CDR1 and CDR2 from the germline V gene are LNHNV and YYDKDF (reference sequence). The CDR3 sequence is CATSRGGGLFNEQFF. The DNA of the CDR3 is TGTGCCACCAGCAGAGGAGGAGGGTTATTCAATGAGCAGTTCTTC.

A few counts support this clone. This sequence joins TRBV30 and TRBJ1-1, with TRBD1 as a possible D gene (6 bases). Germline loops: CDR1 GTSNPN, CDR2 SVGIG (reference sequence). The length of the CDR3 is 13 residues. V shed 7 bases and J shed 2 bases, with 14 bases lying between them. CDR3 bases: TGTGCCTATACTGAGGGGGGAAACACTGAAGCTTTCTTT. This encodes CAYTEGGNTEAFF.

This sequence joins TRBV7-8 and TRBJ1-5; D unresolved. Trimming stripped 5 bases from V and 1 base from J, with 12 bases between. Per germline, CDR1 SGHVS and CDR2 FQNEAQ. There are 15 residues in the CDR3. The CDR3, as DNA: TGTGCCAGCAGCCTCCCCGGAGGGAGCAATCAGCCCCAGCATTTT. Residues: CASSLPGGSNQPQHF.

The chain carries TRBV10-2 and TRBJ2-1; D gene unclear. There are 12 residues in the CDR3. Germline CDR1 and CDR2: WSHSY and SAAADI. Trimming took off 3 bases at V and 5 bases at J, with 5 bases between the two ends. The CDR3 sequence: CASSDFNNEQFF. The CDR3 coding sequence is TGCGCCAGCAGTGATTTCAACAATGAGCAGTTCTTC.

The chain uses TRBV13 and TRBJ2-7; 7 positions agree with TRBD2. Trimming cost V 7 bases and J 0 bases; bases outside gene matches: 15. Germline loops: CDR1 PRHDT, CDR2 FYEKMQ (reference sequence). CDR3 length: 17 amino acids. Here the CDR3 DNA reads TGTGCCAGCACACTCGGGATTTCGGGGGGAAGCTCCTACGAGCAGTACTTC. Protein product: CASTLGISGGSSYEQYF. The full variable domain, with the rest looked up from reference TRBV13 and TRBJ2-7, is AAGVIQSPRHLIKEKRETATLKCYPIPRHDTVYWYQQGPGQDPQFLISFYEKMQSDKGSIPDRFSAQQFSDYHSELNMSSLELGDSALYFCASTLGISGGSSYEQYFGPGTRLTVT.

The J gene is TRBJ1-6, the V gene TRBV2; TRBD1 matches 7 bases. Germline CDR1 is SNHLY and CDR2 is FYNNEI. The CDR3 consists of 15 residues. V lost 9 bases, J lost 6 bases, and 11 bases stayed unmatched. The CDR3 region has the DNA TGTGCCAGAAGGGATCCGGGACAGAGTAATTCACCCCTCCACTTT. It encodes CARRDPGQSNSPLHF.

This chain uses TRBV2 with TRBJ2-3; TRBD1 matches at 7 bases. Germline lookup yields CDR1 SNHLY and CDR2 FYNNEI. The CDR3 is 14 amino acids. V was clipped by 4 bases and J by 3 bases; unmatched bases: 4. DNA for the CDR3: TGTGCCAGCAGTGGAGACAGGGAGACAGATACGCAGTATTTT. Its translation: CASSGDRETDTQYF.

J is TRBJ2-1 and V is TRBV27; either TRBD1 or TRBD2 may supply D (5 bases each). The V end lost 5 bases, the J end lost 7 bases, and 18 bases lay between the germline ends. The CDR3 consists of 15 residues. The germline V gene encodes CDR1 MNHEY and CDR2 SMNVEV (reference sequence). The CDR3 sequence: CASSLVWGSGNEQFF. For the CDR3, the DNA is TGTGCCAGCAGTCTCGTGTGGGGGAGCGGAAATGAGCAGTTCTTC.

This clone was seen more than once but under ten times. The chain has TRBV11-2 and TRBJ2-4, with unresolved D. The CDR3 runs to 13 residues. Germline lookup yields CDR1 SGHAT and CDR2 FQNNGV. Trimming took off 0 bases at V and 7 bases at J, with 7 bases between the two ends. The CDR3 DNA reads TGTGCCAGCAGCTTAGATACGACGAACATTCAGTACTTC. Translating gives CASSLDTTNIQYF. The entire variable domain, with the rest obtained from reference TRBV11-2 and TRBJ2-4, is as follows: EAGVAQSPRYKIIEKRQSVAFWCNPISGHATLYWYQQILGQGPKLLIQFQNNGVVDDSQLPKDRFSAERLKGVDSTLKIQPAKLEDSAVYLCASSLDTTNIQYFGAGTRLSVL.

The sample holds a few counts of this clone. This chain's CDR3 is CASSLMEYEQYF. The CDR3 DNA follows: TGTGCCAGCAGCTTAATGGAGTACGAGCAGTACTTC. The chain links TRBV11-2 to TRBJ2-7; D is ambiguous. The V end lost 2 bases, the J end lost 4 bases, and 6 bases lay between the germline ends. The CDR3 spans 12 residues. The germline V gene encodes CDR1 SGHAT and CDR2 FQNNGV.

The gene calls are TRBV5-1 and TRBJ2-5; D might be TRBD1 (5 bases). The CDR3 totals 13 residues. Trimming removed 0 bases at V and 3 bases at J, with 6 bases between. Germline V gene sequence: CDR1 SGHRS, CDR2 YFSETQ. The CDR3 loop reads CASSLGREETQYF. In DNA, the CDR3 is TGCGCCAGCAGCTTGGGCAGGGAAGAGACCCAGTACTTC.

This clone turned up a few times. This chain links TRBV28 with TRBJ1-2; D is unclear. Trimming removed 5 bases from V and 0 bases from J, with 7 bases in between. The CDR3 is made up of 13 amino acids. Germline CDR1 reads MDHEN; CDR2 reads SYDVKM. The CDR3 reads CASSTLANYGYTF. CDR3 coding DNA: TGTGCCAGCAGTACCTTAGCTAACTATGGCTACACCTTC.

The CDR3 nucleotides are TGTGCCTGGAGCGTAGCCAAAAACATTCAGTACTTC. It yields the protein CAWSVAKNIQYF. The chain couples TRBV30 to TRBJ2-4, with D unresolved. V was pared by 3 bases and J by 0 bases, with 3 bases between. From germline, CDR1 is GTSNPN and CDR2 SVGIG (reference sequence). This CDR3 comprises 12 residues.

This clone was detected only once. The chain employs TRBV10-3 and TRBJ2-7; 7 bases line up with TRBD1. The junction had 5 bases not matched to a gene; V was cut back by 0 bases and J by 6 bases. Germline V CDR1 and CDR2: ENHRY, SYGVKD. The CDR3 runs 14 residues. CDR3 coding DNA: TGTGCCATCAGTGAGTCGAGACAGGGACGCGAGCAGTACTTC. Its translation: CAISESRQGREQYF.